This section outlines one TCR beta chain sequence together with its context. There are 13 residues in the CDR3. The germline V and J ends were trimmed by 7 bases and 3 bases, with 9 bases remaining between them. The germline gives CDR1 SNHLY, CDR2 FYNNEI. The entry originates in a study of CD8 T cells in Susac syndrome. When the RNA was reverse transcribed, random hexamers were used with an input of roughly 0.5 to 1 ug. An immunoSEQ multiplex PCR amplified TCR beta CDR3 over 54 Vbeta and 13 Jbeta. TCRdb itself ran the immunoSEQ multiplex PCR reads through MiXCR, one entry per CDR3 protein. The sample yields about 300,000 distinct CDR3 sequences, 92% seen once.

This chain connects TRBV2 to TRBJ2-2; D call uncertain. The sample consisted of CD4+ T cells from PBMCs. The TCR sequence derives from a human donor with multiple sclerosis. The CDR3 loop is CASNRLDTGELFF. CDR3 DNA: TGTGCCAGCAACCGTCTAGACACCGGGGAGCTGTTTTTT.